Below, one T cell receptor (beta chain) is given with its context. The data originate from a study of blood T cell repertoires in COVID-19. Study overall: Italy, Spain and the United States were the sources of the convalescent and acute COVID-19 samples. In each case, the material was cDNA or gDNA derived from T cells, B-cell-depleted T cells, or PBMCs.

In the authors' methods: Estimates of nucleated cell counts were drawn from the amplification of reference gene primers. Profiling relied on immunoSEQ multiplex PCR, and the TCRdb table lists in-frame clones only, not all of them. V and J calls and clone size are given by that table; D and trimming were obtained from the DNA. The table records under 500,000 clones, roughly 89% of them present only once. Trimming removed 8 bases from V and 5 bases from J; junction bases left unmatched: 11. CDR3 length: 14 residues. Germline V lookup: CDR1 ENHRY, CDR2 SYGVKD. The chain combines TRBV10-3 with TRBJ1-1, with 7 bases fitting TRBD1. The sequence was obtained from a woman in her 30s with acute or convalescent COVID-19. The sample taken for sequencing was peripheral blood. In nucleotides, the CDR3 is TGTGCCATCGGAGTTGACAGGGATGGGACTGAAGCTTTCTTT. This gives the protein CAIGVDRDGTEAFF.